The rows below give T cell receptor beta chains drawn from one sample of a study of blood T cells in healthy people across ages. MiXCR, run by TCRdb on the 5' RACE reads, gives a single entry per CDR3 protein. Of 1.5 million to 1.9 million distinct CDR3 sequences listed, 35% to 45% are singletons. Sequencing was carried out using blood. The receptors derive from a woman aged 18-29 years in good health. The CDR3 runs from the conserved cysteine through the conserved F or W. D genes are given only for firm matches. Clone size appears in some rows only: once, few, many, or a class for an expanded clone.

CDR3aa	CDR3nt	v_gene	j_gene	d_gene	abundance
CASSPRTGVVYSPLHF	TGTGCCAGCAGTCCGCGGACAGGGGTGGTATATTCACCCCTCCACTTT	TRBV6-1	TRBJ1-6	TRBD1	NA
CASSVRDRASSGANVLTF	TGTGCCAGCAGCGTCCGGGACAGGGCATCCTCTGGGGCCAACGTCCTGACTTTC	TRBV12-3/TRBV12-4	TRBJ2-6	TRBD1	NA
CASSQESRTNEKLFF	TGCGCCAGCAGCCAAGAGTCCAGAACTAATGAAAAACTGTTTTTT	TRBV4-3	TRBJ1-4	NA	few
CSVPGRANYGYTF	TGCAGCGTACCAGGAAGAGCTAACTATGGCTACACCTTC	TRBV29-1	TRBJ1-2	NA	few
CSARPGGGTEAFF	TGCAGTGCTAGACCCGGGGGGGGAACTGAAGCTTTCTTT	TRBV20-1	TRBJ1-1	NA	NA
CASSYGPQEETQYF	TGTGCCAGCAGTTACGGTCCCCAGGAGGAGACCCAGTACTTC	TRBV6-5	TRBJ2-5	NA	few
CASSLVRVDEQFF	TGTGCCAGCAGCTTAGTCAGGGTGGATGAGCAGTTCTTC	TRBV7-9	TRBJ2-1	NA	NA
CASSFLGEETQYF	TGTGCCAGCAGTTTTTTGGGGGAAGAGACCCAGTACTTC	TRBV12-3/TRBV12-4	TRBJ2-5	NA	few
CATSRVGGELFF	TGTGCCACCAGCAGAGTTGGCGGTGAACTGTTTTTT	TRBV15	TRBJ1-4	NA	few
CDSSLAMGNTGELFF	TGTGATAGCAGCTTAGCGATGGGGAACACCGGGGAGCTGTTTTTT	TRBV7-7	TRBJ2-2	NA	NA
CASSPGGTGMQKLFF	TGCGCCAGCAGCCCCGGCGGGACAGGGATGCAAAAACTGTTTTTT	TRBV5-1	TRBJ1-4	TRBD1	NA
CATSDRTGPTYNEQYF	TGTGCCACCAGTGACCGGACAGGACCTACCTACAATGAGCAGTACTTC	TRBV24-1	TRBJ2-5	TRBD1	NA
CASSTGQDYGYTF	TGTGCCAGCAGCACTGGACAGGACTATGGCTACACCTTC	TRBV7-9	TRBJ1-2	TRBD1	few
CASSPYRETQYF	TGTGCCAGCAGCCCGTATAGGGAGACCCAGTACTTC	TRBV7-2	TRBJ2-5	NA	NA
CASSLGPTEQYF	TGTGCCAGCAGCTTAGGCCCTACCGAGCAGTACTTC	TRBV7-9	TRBJ2-7	NA	NA
CASSSGGSLFF	TGTGCCAGCAGCTCGGGGGGGAGCCTGTTTTTT	TRBV3-1	TRBJ1-4	NA	few
CAWSRGQLSNYGYTF	TGTGCCTGGAGTCGGGGACAGCTCTCTAACTATGGCTACACCTTC	TRBV30	TRBJ1-2	TRBD1	NA
CASSVGRGGNEKLFF	TGTGCCAGCAGCGTAGGAAGGGGCGGGAACGAAAAACTGTTTTTT	TRBV9	TRBJ1-4	NA	NA
CASSPPDYNEQYF	TGTGCCAGCAGCCCACCGGACTACAATGAGCAGTACTTC	TRBV13	TRBJ2-7	NA	NA
CASSLAFRGGGYTF	TGTGCCAGCAGCCTAGCGTTCAGGGGAGGTGGCTACACCTTC	TRBV7-9	TRBJ1-2	NA	few
CASSRQGAVGNTIYF	TGTGCCAGCAGCCGACAGGGGGCGGTTGGAAACACCATATATTTT	TRBV3-1	TRBJ1-3	TRBD1	NA
CSVELEAGGYSGFF	TGCAGCGTTGAATTGGAGGCAGGGGGCTACTCTGGGTTCTTC	TRBV29-1	TRBJ2-1	TRBD1	few